This T cell receptor (beta chain) was recorded in a study of blood T cell repertoires in COVID-19. In the study overall: The cDNA or gDNA used as material had been derived from T cells, B-cell-depleted T cells, or PBMCs.

Using immunoSEQ multiplex PCR, the repertoire was profiled, and TCRdb retains in-frame clones only, with some absent. The sample records 70,000 to 75,000 clones, about 92% being singletons. CDR1 is MNHEY, CDR2 SMNVEV, per germline (reference sequence). The V gene lost 3 bases and the J gene lost 1 base, with 9 bases spanning the gap. The CDR3 sequence is 14 residues long. The chain has TRBV27 and TRBJ1-1; possibly TRBD1 for D (6 bases). Input material: peripheral blood. This receptor was taken from a human donor in a cohort sampled during active COVID-19. The CDR3 sequence is CASSLAGENTEAFF. The CDR3 DNA sequence: TGTGCCAGCAGTTTGGCAGGGGAGAACACTGAAGCTTTCTTT.